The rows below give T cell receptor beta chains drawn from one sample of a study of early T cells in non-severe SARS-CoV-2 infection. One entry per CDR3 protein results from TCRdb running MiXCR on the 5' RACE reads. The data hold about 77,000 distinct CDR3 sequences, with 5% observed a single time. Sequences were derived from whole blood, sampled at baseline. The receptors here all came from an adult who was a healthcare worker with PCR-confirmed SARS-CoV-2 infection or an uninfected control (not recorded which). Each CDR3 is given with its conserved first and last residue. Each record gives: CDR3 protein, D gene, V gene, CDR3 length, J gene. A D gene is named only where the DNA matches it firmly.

CDR3 protein: CASTRTGDYGYTF; D gene: TRBD1; V gene: TRBV6-6; CDR3 length: 13; J gene: TRBJ1-2
CDR3 protein: CASSLAKASGSGEQFF; D gene: TRBD2; V gene: TRBV5-1; CDR3 length: 16; J gene: TRBJ2-1
CDR3 protein: CATSDLGPKRNSYNEQFF; D gene: -; V gene: TRBV24-1; CDR3 length: 18; J gene: TRBJ2-1
CDR3 protein: CASRGGAGTAKYGYTF; D gene: TRBD1; V gene: TRBV27; CDR3 length: 16; J gene: TRBJ1-2
CDR3 protein: CASSTVGGIETQYF; D gene: -; V gene: TRBV7-9; CDR3 length: 14; J gene: TRBJ2-5
CDR3 protein: CASSRTGVHEQYF; D gene: TRBD1; V gene: TRBV6-5; CDR3 length: 13; J gene: TRBJ2-7
CDR3 protein: CASSSRRGSTDTQYF; D gene: -; V gene: TRBV7-2; CDR3 length: 15; J gene: TRBJ2-3
CDR3 protein: CASSLQGHGSDTQYF; D gene: TRBD1; V gene: TRBV5-1; CDR3 length: 15; J gene: TRBJ2-3
CDR3 protein: CASSRYRRTNEKLFF; D gene: -; V gene: TRBV28; CDR3 length: 15; J gene: TRBJ1-4
CDR3 protein: CASSWGLAGGGYNEQFF; D gene: TRBD2; V gene: TRBV5-6; CDR3 length: 17; J gene: TRBJ2-1
CDR3 protein: CASSAPGTSGNEQFF; D gene: TRBD2; V gene: TRBV9; CDR3 length: 15; J gene: TRBJ2-1
CDR3 protein: CASSEARNEKLFF; D gene: -; V gene: TRBV6-1; CDR3 length: 13; J gene: TRBJ1-4
CDR3 protein: CASSLTGYNEQFF; D gene: -; V gene: TRBV12-3/TRBV12-4; CDR3 length: 13; J gene: TRBJ2-1
CDR3 protein: CSVGPGQGVAGYTF; D gene: TRBD1; V gene: TRBV29-1; CDR3 length: 14; J gene: TRBJ1-2
CDR3 protein: CASSQDLQVGTEAFF; D gene: -; V gene: TRBV14; CDR3 length: 15; J gene: TRBJ1-1
CDR3 protein: CASSPPLAGRGTEAFF; D gene: -; V gene: TRBV18; CDR3 length: 16; J gene: TRBJ1-1
CDR3 protein: CASSPKMVASNTEAFF; D gene: -; V gene: TRBV7-9; CDR3 length: 16; J gene: TRBJ1-1
CDR3 protein: CASSLDGHSTYEQYF; D gene: -; V gene: TRBV12-3/TRBV12-4; CDR3 length: 15; J gene: TRBJ2-7
CDR3 protein: CASSGGTKTNYGYTF; D gene: -; V gene: TRBV6-1; CDR3 length: 15; J gene: TRBJ1-2
CDR3 protein: CASSLVVGYQETQYF; D gene: -; V gene: TRBV5-1; CDR3 length: 15; J gene: TRBJ2-5
CDR3 protein: CASSLARRRIAGMETQYF; D gene: TRBD2; V gene: TRBV7-6; CDR3 length: 18; J gene: TRBJ2-5
CDR3 protein: CSAARRVAGVYNEQFF; D gene: TRBD2; V gene: TRBV20-1; CDR3 length: 16; J gene: TRBJ2-1
CDR3 protein: CSARAVDLAEGTDTQYF; D gene: TRBD2; V gene: TRBV20-1; CDR3 length: 17; J gene: TRBJ2-3
CDR3 protein: CAWMASSYNEQFF; D gene: -; V gene: TRBV30; CDR3 length: 13; J gene: TRBJ2-1
CDR3 protein: CASSLSGYGYTF; D gene: -; V gene: TRBV27; CDR3 length: 12; J gene: TRBJ1-2
CDR3 protein: CASSSPEQPQHF; D gene: -; V gene: TRBV7-9; CDR3 length: 12; J gene: TRBJ1-5
CDR3 protein: CASSLGRSSGTYEQYF; D gene: TRBD2; V gene: TRBV7-9; CDR3 length: 16; J gene: TRBJ2-7
CDR3 protein: CASSLDPRQDLMNTEAFF; D gene: -; V gene: TRBV2; CDR3 length: 18; J gene: TRBJ1-1
CDR3 protein: CASSRPATSGRVVQYF; D gene: TRBD2; V gene: TRBV6-5; CDR3 length: 16; J gene: TRBJ2-7
CDR3 protein: CASSGGTSGTAYNEQFF; D gene: TRBD2; V gene: TRBV19; CDR3 length: 17; J gene: TRBJ2-1
CDR3 protein: CASREYLTSGARDTQYF; D gene: TRBD2; V gene: TRBV6-1; CDR3 length: 17; J gene: TRBJ2-3
CDR3 protein: CATSVGAGRDEQFF; D gene: -; V gene: TRBV24-1; CDR3 length: 14; J gene: TRBJ2-1
CDR3 protein: CSVRSITALSTQYF; D gene: -; V gene: TRBV29-1; CDR3 length: 14; J gene: TRBJ2-3
CDR3 protein: CASVPGLAGSGGNEQFF; D gene: TRBD2; V gene: TRBV6-1; CDR3 length: 17; J gene: TRBJ2-1
CDR3 protein: CASSDDRGFTEAFF; D gene: TRBD1; V gene: TRBV6-5; CDR3 length: 14; J gene: TRBJ1-1
CDR3 protein: CASRVNNYYEQYF; D gene: -; V gene: TRBV27; CDR3 length: 13; J gene: TRBJ2-7
CDR3 protein: CASSGTDYGYTF; D gene: -; V gene: TRBV2; CDR3 length: 12; J gene: TRBJ1-2
CDR3 protein: CASRPDRNEQFF; D gene: -; V gene: TRBV6-6; CDR3 length: 12; J gene: TRBJ2-1
CDR3 protein: CSVQTPRDLTYEQYF; D gene: -; V gene: TRBV29-1; CDR3 length: 15; J gene: TRBJ2-7
CDR3 protein: CASSGDRYYEQYF; D gene: TRBD1; V gene: TRBV9; CDR3 length: 13; J gene: TRBJ2-7
CDR3 protein: CASSLTGGRVDTEAFF; D gene: TRBD1; V gene: TRBV28; CDR3 length: 16; J gene: TRBJ1-1